Listed below are T cell receptor beta chains from one sample, sequenced in a study of blood T cell repertoires in COVID-19. The protocol was immunoSEQ multiplex PCR, while the TCRdb copy is restricted to in-frame clones and leaves out a portion. The sample has 25,000 to 35,000 clones; over 75% are singletons. What was sequenced was peripheral blood. The receptors come from a human donor in a cohort sampled during active COVID-19. Both conserved end residues are part of each CDR3. The order of the fields is V gene, clone size, CDR3 protein. Rows give clone size only sometimes, using once, few, many, or a class for an expanded clone.

V gene: TRBV27
clone size: .
CDR3 protein: CASSGHRGYQPQHF

V gene: TRBV10-3
clone size: .
CDR3 protein: CAIMASGEETQYF

V gene: TRBV7-2
clone size: .
CDR3 protein: CASSLEGIAGGFPPAF

V gene: TRBV3-1/TRBV3-2
clone size: .
CDR3 protein: CASSGAGEQYF

V gene: TRBV4-3
clone size: .
CDR3 protein: CASSQAGRKGARNTEAFF

V gene: TRBV6-2/TRBV6-3
clone size: .
CDR3 protein: CASSYRTGRNSPLHF

V gene: TRBV9
clone size: .
CDR3 protein: CASSVMGDPNEQFF

V gene: TRBV13
clone size: .
CDR3 protein: CASSLGGLGNTIYF

V gene: TRBV7-8
clone size: .
CDR3 protein: CASSSGGTELYGYTF

V gene: TRBV6-2/TRBV6-3
clone size: .
CDR3 protein: CASSYLGTGWGTDTQYF

V gene: TRBV20-1
clone size: .
CDR3 protein: CSASRDWGGRQPQHF

V gene: TRBV2
clone size: .
CDR3 protein: CANGETYEQYF

V gene: TRBV27
clone size: .
CDR3 protein: CASSLGGLGNQPQHF

V gene: TRBV3-1/TRBV3-2
clone size: .
CDR3 protein: CASSQPEATSYEQYF

V gene: TRBV7-2
clone size: .
CDR3 protein: CASSDSSTGGLSYEQYF

V gene: TRBV20-1
clone size: .
CDR3 protein: CSASGGGRADTQYF

V gene: TRBV9
clone size: once
CDR3 protein: CASSASGGGYTF

V gene: TRBV5-4
clone size: .
CDR3 protein: CASSWGLMYEQYF

V gene: TRBV30
clone size: .
CDR3 protein: CAWSPPTGHYTEAFF

V gene: TRBV19
clone size: .
CDR3 protein: CAIVRTENEQYF

V gene: TRBV6-2/TRBV6-3
clone size: few
CDR3 protein: CASSYLAGGYNEQFF

V gene: TRBV18
clone size: once
CDR3 protein: CASSPPGRKGNQPQHF

V gene: TRBV6-5
clone size: .
CDR3 protein: CASSSSGGANEKLFF

V gene: TRBV30
clone size: .
CDR3 protein: CAWSMTGAEKLFF

V gene: TRBV7-9
clone size: .
CDR3 protein: CASSSRDRFYNEQFF

V gene: TRBV20-1
clone size: few
CDR3 protein: CSASSGYEQYF

V gene: TRBV2
clone size: .
CDR3 protein: CASTSGGASGNTIYF

V gene: TRBV7-5
clone size: .
CDR3 protein: CARRRWTAGELFF

V gene: TRBV7-2
clone size: .
CDR3 protein: CASSLDRSSNQPQHF

V gene: TRBV3-1/TRBV3-2
clone size: .
CDR3 protein: CASSLGDRLNTEAFF

V gene: TRBV6-1
clone size: .
CDR3 protein: CASSVRDRDISGANVLTF

V gene: TRBV7-9
clone size: .
CDR3 protein: CASSSLYSTVPEKLFF

V gene: TRBV19
clone size: .
CDR3 protein: CASTDRAHYGYTF

V gene: TRBV20-1
clone size: .
CDR3 protein: CSASGGTGSGGELFF

V gene: TRBV11-2
clone size: .
CDR3 protein: CASSPGWGGYGYTF

V gene: TRBV7-9
clone size: .
CDR3 protein: CASSLTGGRETQYF

V gene: TRBV27
clone size: .
CDR3 protein: CASSINRDRVPYEQYF

V gene: TRBV6-5
clone size: .
CDR3 protein: CASSPSGGPKETQYF

V gene: TRBV4-2
clone size: .
CDR3 protein: CASSQVEGVTEAFF

V gene: TRBV9
clone size: .
CDR3 protein: CASSPGTSGFTDTQYF

V gene: TRBV9
clone size: .
CDR3 protein: CASSVGNIRGQETQYF

V gene: TRBV7-8
clone size: .
CDR3 protein: CASSLREGSHTF

V gene: TRBV24-1
clone size: .
CDR3 protein: CATSDFVAGVRMYF

V gene: TRBV29-1
clone size: .
CDR3 protein: CSVGEGGKNTQYF

V gene: TRBV11-3
clone size: few
CDR3 protein: CASSFAGGYEQYF

V gene: TRBV7-6
clone size: .
CDR3 protein: CASSLGPGQGYGYTF

V gene: TRBV7-9
clone size: .
CDR3 protein: CASSEGQGREKLFF

V gene: TRBV6-2/TRBV6-3
clone size: .
CDR3 protein: CASSPGEGRQETQYF

V gene: TRBV29-1
clone size: .
CDR3 protein: CSVGGPLKGALGYTF

V gene: TRBV4-2
clone size: .
CDR3 protein: CASSQDVGGGPQDTQYF

V gene: TRBV28
clone size: .
CDR3 protein: CASSLRGQGSYEQYF

V gene: TRBV27
clone size: .
CDR3 protein: CASSLRRGTEAFF

V gene: TRBV11-2
clone size: .
CDR3 protein: CASGTMGARETQYF

V gene: TRBV30
clone size: .
CDR3 protein: CAWSGLLSGANVLTF

V gene: TRBV29-1
clone size: .
CDR3 protein: CSASTGAKNTIYF